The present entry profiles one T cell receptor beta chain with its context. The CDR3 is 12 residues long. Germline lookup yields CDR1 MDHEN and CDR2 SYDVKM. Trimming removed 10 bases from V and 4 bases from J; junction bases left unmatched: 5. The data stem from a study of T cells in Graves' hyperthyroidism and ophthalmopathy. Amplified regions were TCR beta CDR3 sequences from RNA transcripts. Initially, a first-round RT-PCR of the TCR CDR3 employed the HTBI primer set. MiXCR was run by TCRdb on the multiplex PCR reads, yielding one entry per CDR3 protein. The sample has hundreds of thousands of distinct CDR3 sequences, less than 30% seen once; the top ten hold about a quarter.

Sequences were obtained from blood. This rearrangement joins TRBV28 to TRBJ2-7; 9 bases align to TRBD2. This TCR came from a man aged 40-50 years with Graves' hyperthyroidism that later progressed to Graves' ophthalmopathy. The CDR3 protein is CATWREGYEQYF. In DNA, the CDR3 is TGTGCCACATGGCGGGAGGGGTACGAGCAGTACTTC.